The rows below give T cell receptor beta chains drawn from one sample of a study of identical twins. TCRdb fed the 5' RACE reads into MiXCR, producing one record per CDR3 protein. The sample shows 690,000 or so distinct CDR3 sequences, roughly 8% of them seen only once. These data also featured in a second study, about yellow fever vaccine responses in identical twins.

The specimen sequenced was PBMCs. These receptors were taken from a woman aged 18-29 years in good health. CDR3s include the opening cysteine and the closing phenylalanine or tryptophan. The D gene is left open where the match is weak. Expanded clones are given a class, and other clones once, few, many or no size at all.

d_gene	v_gene	j_gene	abundance	CDR3nt	CDR3aa
TRBD2	TRBV6-2/TRBV6-3	TRBJ2-1	few	TGTGCCAGCAGTTACGCTGGCGGGAGGGCTTTTGAGCAGTTCTTC	CASSYAGGRAFEQFF
NA	TRBV6-5	TRBJ2-2	few	TGTGCCAGCAGTTACTCGCAGCAAACTGGGGCCGGGGAGCTGTTTTTT	CASSYSQQTGAGELFF
NA	TRBV6-6	TRBJ2-7	NA	TGTGCCAGCACCGCGGACACGAACTACGAGCAGTACTTC	CASTADTNYEQYF
NA	TRBV24-1	TRBJ2-3	NA	TGTGCCACCAGTGATTTGCGGTTGTCAGATACGCAGTATTTT	CATSDLRLSDTQYF
TRBD2	TRBV20-1	TRBJ2-1	few	TGCAGTGCTGTAGCGGGAGAAGATTCCTACAATGAGCAGTTCTTC	CSAVAGEDSYNEQFF
NA	TRBV4-1	TRBJ2-7	NA	TGCGCCAGCAGCCAAGTGAATATCCTCTACGAGCAGTACTTC	CASSQVNILYEQYF
NA	TRBV9	TRBJ2-7	NA	TGTGCCAGCAGCGGGGGGGTCGGTGACGGTGGTGGCGAGCAGTACTTC	CASSGGVGDGGGEQYF
TRBD2	TRBV27	TRBJ2-3	few	TGTGCCAGCAGTTTACGGGGGGGGTATACGCAGTATTTT	CASSLRGGYTQYF
TRBD1	TRBV20-1	TRBJ2-5	many	TGCAGTGCTAGGGGTAGGGACAGGGATTTTCAAGAGACCCAGTACTTC	CSARGRDRDFQETQYF
NA	TRBV2	TRBJ2-1	many	TGTGCCAGCAGTTACAGATTCTACAATGAGCAGTTCTTC	CASSYRFYNEQFF
NA	TRBV5-1	TRBJ2-7	few	TGCGCCAGCAGCTTGTTCTGGGCAGACTCCTACGAGCAGTACTTC	CASSLFWADSYEQYF
NA	TRBV10-3	TRBJ2-3	NA	TGTGCCATCAGCGGGGTGGAGGGGGCGGAAGATACGCAGTATTTT	CAISGVEGAEDTQYF
NA	TRBV6-2/TRBV6-3	TRBJ2-4	few	TGTGCCAGCAGTTACGGGGAGAGCTTACTAGCCAAAAACATTCAGTACTTC	CASSYGESLLAKNIQYF
NA	TRBV10-3	TRBJ2-7	many	TGTGCCATTGGACAGCTAAAAGAGCAGTACTTC	CAIGQLKEQYF
NA	TRBV29-1	TRBJ2-1	many	TGCAGCGTGCGGGGTAGCTCCTACAATGAGCAGTTCTTC	CSVRGSSYNEQFF
NA	TRBV9	TRBJ2-1	NA	TGTGCCAGCAGAAGGACCGAAAACGGGCAGCAGTTCTTC	CASRRTENGQQFF
NA	TRBV18	TRBJ2-1	NA	TGTGCCAGCTCACCAACTGCGGTTGGGTTCAATGAGCAGTTCTTC	CASSPTAVGFNEQFF
TRBD1	TRBV27	TRBJ2-7	NA	TGTGCCAGCGGGACAGACTACGAGCAGTACTTC	CASGTDYEQYF
NA	TRBV6-5	TRBJ2-7	few	TGTGCCAGCAGTTACTACGAGGGGGCCTACGAGCAGTACTTC	CASSYYEGAYEQYF
NA	TRBV3-1	TRBJ2-1	many	TGTGCCAGCAGCCAATCTAGCGCAACCCATTTCTACAATGAGCAGTTCTTC	CASSQSSATHFYNEQFF
NA	TRBV5-1	TRBJ1-1	few	TGCGCCAGCACCTTGACACCGAACTTT	CASTLTPNF
TRBD1	TRBV10-3	TRBJ2-1	few	TGTGCCATCAGTGACCCGGGACAGGGGGCGGGTGAGCAGTTCTTC	CAISDPGQGAGEQFF
NA	TRBV21-1	TRBJ2-7	NA	TGTGCCAGCAGCAAAGGGGACAGACTTCGGGGCGGGAGACGTAACGAGCAGTACTTC	CASSKGDRLRGGRRNEQYF
NA	TRBV25-1	TRBJ1-1	many	TGTGCCAGCAGTGAGGGTCTACGCAGGGGTCTTTTCTTT	CASSEGLRRGLFF
NA	TRBV20-1	TRBJ1-3	few	TGCAGTGCTAGTAAGAGGGCTTCTGGAAACACCATATATTTT	CSASKRASGNTIYF
TRBD1	TRBV30	TRBJ1-2	NA	TGTGCCTGGGTTGGAGGGACAGGGAGTGGATTTGGCTACACCTTC	CAWVGGTGSGFGYTF
NA	TRBV6-1	TRBJ2-1	few	TGTGCCAGCACCTTAGGGGGTTCCGATGAGCAGTTCTTC	CASTLGGSDEQFF
TRBD1	TRBV27	TRBJ2-1	few	TGTGCCAGCAGTTTAGGGCGCCCCGGGACAGGGGTAGATGAGCAGTTCTTC	CASSLGRPGTGVDEQFF